This T cell receptor (beta chain) was observed in a study of T cell responses to AZD1222 COVID-19 vaccine. Study observations and caveats: In a largely white British group with more females than males, clonal diversity was possibly underestimated. Baseline seropositivity characterized only 5 or 6 AZD1222 recipients. Without day 14 samples, only post-peak T cell repertoires were studied.

Profiled with immunoSEQ multiplex PCR; TCRdb holds only in-frame clones, not every one. This repertoire shows about 99,000 clones, roughly nine tenths found once; its top ten account for around 8.6%. Comments on this clone: Its specificity is not known.

The CDR3 has 14 residues. Trimming left V 4 bases short and J 0 bases short, with 9 bases between. CDR1 SNHLY and CDR2 FYNNEI come from the germline V gene. Pooling was applied to second doses at about 4 or about 12 weeks. The TCR sequence derives from an adult who received the AZD1222 COVID-19 vaccine. The sequencing used peripheral blood, collected 28 days after the second AZD1222 dose. This sequence joins TRBV2 and TRBJ1-1; weak D call: TRBD1 (6 bases). CDR3 region: CASSGTAMNTEAFF. CDR3 bases: TGTGCCAGCAGTGGGACAGCCATGAACACTGAAGCTTTCTTT.